This TCR beta chain was retrieved from a study of beta chain features in type 1 diabetes. Overall study context: Patients and healthy donors were similar in age, gender and cell yields. All samples yielded 85 million to 130 million examined sorted cells. Broader study findings: The study found fewer insertions and more deletions at VDJ junctions in type 1 diabetes patients. There was a moderate but significant shortening of TCRB CDR3s in all four CD4+ subsets of Type 1 diabetes patients.

All sorted populations exceeded 95% purity. Expressed TCRB transcripts were sequenced because the isolated RNA had all been reverse transcribed beforehand. Libraries were prepared by immunoSEQ multiplex PCR; TCRdb keeps only in-frame clonotypes and omits some of them. Of about 230,000 clones listed, under 20% are singletons. To note about this clone: No antigen is known for it.

The sequence was collected from a man aged 25-45 years with type 1 diabetes. The source material was naive CD4+ T cells from blood.

The CDR3 DNA sequence: TGCGCCAGCAGCTGGAGAACTAGCGGGAACCTAAATGAGCAGTTCTTC. Residues: CASSWRTSGNLNEQFF. The chain combines TRBV4-1 with TRBJ2-1; 10 positions match TRBD2. The V gene's germline CDR1 is MGHRA and CDR2 YSYEKL. The CDR3 is made up of 16 amino acids. Trimming took 5 bases from V and 7 from J; bases not matched to a gene: 11.